A selection of T cell receptor beta chains follows, all from one sample in a study of blood T cell repertoires in COVID-19. Some clones are missing from TCRdb's copy, which holds only in-frame ones; the method was immunoSEQ multiplex PCR. The table shows about 150,000 clones, with 85% to 90% occurring only once. Sequencing was carried out using peripheral blood. These receptors were taken from a man aged 60 to 69 with active or convalescent COVID-19. The CDR3 runs from the conserved cysteine through the conserved F or W. A D gene is named only where the DNA matches it firmly. Size is omitted from some rows. Given values are once, few, many or a class for expanded clones.

TRBV6-1	TRBJ2-7	TRBD1	-	TGTGCCAGCAGTGAACAACAGGGGGCGATTGAGCAGTACTTC	CASSEQQGAIEQYF
TRBV5-1	TRBJ2-5	TRBD1	-	TGCGCCAGCAGTTCCCCGGGACAGCAAGAGACCCAGTACTTC	CASSSPGQQETQYF
TRBV19	TRBJ2-7	-	-	TGTGCCAGTAGTATAGGCAGGTCCTCCTACGAGCAGTACTTC	CASSIGRSSYEQYF
TRBV11-2	TRBJ2-7	-	-	TGTGCCAGCAGTTTAGAAATAACCTACGAGCAGTACTTC	CASSLEITYEQYF
TRBV28	TRBJ2-3	-	few	TGTGCCAGCAGACGCCGGGACTTGAGCACAGATACGCAGTATTTT	CASRRRDLSTDTQYF
TRBV27	TRBJ2-1	TRBD2	-	TGTGCCAGCAAAGACCATAGCGGGATGCGGAATGAGCAGTTCTTC	CASKDHSGMRNEQFF
TRBV15	TRBJ2-3	TRBD2	-	TGTGCCACCAGCAAATTAAGCGGGGGGGGCACAGATACGCAGTATTTT	CATSKLSGGGTDTQYF
TRBV5-4	TRBJ1-3	TRBD1	-	TGTGCCAGCAGCCGAGGGACAGCGCCTGGAAACACCATATATTTT	CASSRGTAPGNTIYF
TRBV28	TRBJ1-1	TRBD1	-	TGTGCCAGCAGTTTGGGAGAGGGGACAGGGACCGCGAACACTGAAGCTTTCTTT	CASSLGEGTGTANTEAFF
TRBV25-1	TRBJ2-3	-	-	TGTGCCAGCAGCGGGACTCCCATCACAGATACGCAGTATTTT	CASSGTPITDTQYF
TRBV28	TRBJ2-5	TRBD2	once	TGTGCCAGCAGTTTATGGGGCGGGGGGAAAGAGACCCAGTACTTC	CASSLWGGGKETQYF
TRBV18	TRBJ1-1	-	-	TGTGCCAGCTCACCAAGCCGGGGGCCAGCGGGGCGAAATACTGAAGCTTTCTTT	CASSPSRGPAGRNTEAFF
TRBV11-2	TRBJ2-1	-	-	TGTGCCAGCAGCTTATTATCGGGAGACGCCTACAATGAGCAGTTCTTC	CASSLLSGDAYNEQFF
TRBV7-3	TRBJ2-1	TRBD2	-	TGTGCCAGCAGCCCCCAGGGGACTAGCGGATACAATGAGCAGTTCTTC	CASSPQGTSGYNEQFF
TRBV29-1	TRBJ2-1	TRBD2	-	TGCAGCGTTGGCTCCCCCGTACTAGCGGGGGTCAATGAGCAGTTCTTC	CSVGSPVLAGVNEQFF
TRBV24-1	TRBJ1-1	TRBD1	once	TGTGCCACCAGTGATTTTCCCGACAGGGGGCGTGAAGCTTTCTTT	CATSDFPDRGREAFF
TRBV12-3/TRBV12-4	TRBJ1-3	-	-	TGTGCCAGCACCCCTAGCTCTGGAAACACCATATATTTT	CASTPSSGNTIYF
TRBV5-4	TRBJ1-3	TRBD1	-	TGTGCCAGCAGCTCGGGACAGGGGGCCGCCTCTGGAAACACCATATATTTT	CASSSGQGAASGNTIYF